What follows are 21 T cell receptor beta chains derived from one specimen sequenced in a study of PD-1 blockade in classical Hodgkin lymphoma. TCRdb's copy holds only in-frame clones and misses some; the assay was immunoSEQ multiplex PCR. The repertoire includes roughly 12,000 clones, 80% to 90% of them detected once, and around a third sits in the top ten. Time point specified: cycle 4 day 1 (C4D1), after less than seven weeks of nivolumab. Every single patient, without exception, relapsed after autologous stem cell transplantation, and brentuximab vedotin exposure varied. By magnetic negative selection, CD8+ T cells were isolated from the thawed PBMCs. The sample was CD8+ T cells from blood, taken before the fourth cycle of nivolumab. The receptors derive from a human donor with classical Hodgkin lymphoma. The donor label of this sample is uncertain.

The rearrangement links TRBV5-6 to TRBJ2-7, with D possibly matching TRBD2 (6 bases). Germline V gene sequence: CDR1 SGHDT, CDR2 YYEEEE. The CDR3 totals 14 residues. V was clipped by 3 bases and J by 4 bases, with 14 bases between them. CDR3 sequence reads: CASSSAGGKYEQYF. The CDR3 DNA reads as TGTGCCAGCAGCTCGGCTGGGGGGAAGTACGAGCAGTACTTC.

The rearrangement joins TRBV28 to TRBJ1-1; D is unresolved. V was pared by 8 bases and J by 2 bases, with 3 bases between. The CDR3 has 10 residues. Germline values: CDR1 MDHEN, CDR2 SYDVKM. CDR3 sequence: CASCNTEAFF. CDR3 sequence (DNA): TGTGCCAGCTGCAACACTGAAGCTTTCTTT. The full variable domain, its missing parts supplied by reference TRBV28 and TRBJ1-1, is DVKVTQSSRYLVKRTGEKVFLECVQDMDHENMFWYRQDPGLGLRLIYFSYDVKMKEKGDIPEGYSVSREKKERFSLILESASTNQTSMYLCASCNTEAFFGQGTRLTVV.

This clone was observed a single time. J is TRBJ2-3 and V is TRBV4-1, with 8 bases aligning to TRBD1. The V gene's germline CDR1 is MGHRA and CDR2 YSYEKL. J was trimmed by 6 bases and V by 2 bases; bases with no gene match: 10. This CDR3 has 16 amino acids. In nucleotides, the CDR3 is TGCGCCAGCAGCCAACCCCCAGGGGGCGCGTCGGATACGCAGTATTTT. It yields the protein CASSQPPGGASDTQYF.

This chain uses TRBV7-2 with TRBJ1-6; maybe TRBD1 (5 bases). The CDR3 totals 16 residues. CDR1 and CDR2 from the germline V gene are SGHTA and FQGNSA. Trimming removed 5 bases from V and 7 bases from J, with 18 bases in between. CDR3 sequence: CASSPRGGIGNSPLHF. CDR3 coding DNA: TGTGCCAGCAGCCCCCGTGGGGGGATCGGGAATTCACCCCTCCACTTT. The full variable domain, with the rest looked up from reference TRBV7-2 and TRBJ1-6, is GAGVSQSPSNKVTEKGKDVELRCDPISGHTALYWYRQSLGQGLEFLIYFQGNSAPDKSGLPSDRFSAERTGGSVSTLTIQRTQQEDSAVYLCASSPRGGIGNSPLHFGNGTRLTVT.

The V call is TRBV28, the J call TRBJ2-1, with D perhaps TRBD1 (6 bases). The CDR3 is made up of 13 amino acids. The germline V gene has CDR1 MDHEN and CDR2 SYDVKM. V shed 8 bases and J shed 4 bases, with 12 bases lying between them. CDR3 loop: CASVRTAYNEQFF. The DNA of the CDR3 is TGTGCCAGCGTTCGGACAGCTTACAATGAGCAGTTCTTC.

This clone was recorded only once. The chain recombines TRBV6-1 with TRBJ2-5; D call uncertain. Germline loops: CDR1 MNHNS, CDR2 SASEGT. The CDR3 consists of 13 residues. V was shortened by 1 base and J by 3 bases, with 6 bases between the two germline ends. CDR3: CASSEGAEETQYF. CDR3 nucleotide sequence: TGTGCCAGCAGTGAAGGGGCCGAAGAGACCCAGTACTTC.

The chain recombines TRBV6-5 with TRBJ2-1, with D possibly TRBD1 on 5 matching bases. In germline, CDR1 is MNHEY, CDR2 SVGAGI. Trimming took off 1 base at V and 2 bases at J, with 9 bases between the two ends. This CDR3 comprises 15 residues. As DNA, the CDR3 is TGTGCCAGCAGTTACTTCGCAGGGACCTACAATGAGCAGTTCTTC. Protein: CASSYFAGTYNEQFF.

This sequence joins TRBV25-1 and TRBJ1-2, with D possibly matching TRBD1 (5 bases). The CDR3 sequence is 16 residues long. Trimming took off 5 bases at V and 1 base at J, with 17 bases between the two ends. The germline CDR1 and CDR2 sequences are MGHDK and SYGVNS. The CDR3 sequence is CASSNPDSFFNYGYTF. In DNA, the CDR3 is TGTGCCAGCAGTAACCCAGACAGCTTTTTTAACTATGGCTACACCTTC.

V is TRBV4-3 and J is TRBJ2-5, with 8 nucleotides matching TRBD2. The CDR3 extends over 16 amino acids. With 4 bases clipped from V and 5 bases from J, the junction kept 12 bases outside the gene matches. Germline V gene data show CDR1 as LGHNA and CDR2 as YSLEER. DNA for the CDR3: TGCGCCAGCAGCCCTCTGGTTGCGGGAGGTCGGGAGACCCAGTACTTC. Translated: CASSPLVAGGRETQYF.

In its sample, this clone was seen once. The chain couples TRBV7-9 to TRBJ2-1; no firm D call. The CDR3 is made up of 12 amino acids. Between the trimmed V and J ends, which lost 3 bases and 7 bases, there was a span of 7 bases. Germline lookup yields CDR1 SEHNR and CDR2 FQNEAQ (reference sequence). CDR3 region: CASSFLGNEQFF. Written as DNA, the CDR3 is TGTGCCAGCAGCTTTTTAGGGAATGAGCAGTTCTTC.

V is TRBV6-6 and J is TRBJ1-2; D unresolved. V lost 5 bases and J 6 bases, leaving 22 bases between the germline ends. Germline-derived CDR1 and CDR2 are MNHNY and SVGAGI (reference sequence). CDR3 size: 16 residues. The DNA of the CDR3 is TGTGCCAGCAGTCTCTTACATTGCACCTCTTGTAATGGCTACACCTTC. This encodes CASSLLHCTSCNGYTF.

This clone showed up just once. This chain's CDR3 is CASSEAGGDYGYTF. The CDR3, as DNA: TGTGCCAGCAGTGAGGCTGGCGGAGACTATGGCTACACCTTC. The chain employs TRBV6-4 and TRBJ1-2; D unclear. The V and J ends lost 3 bases and 3 bases respectively, with 11 bases between them. The length of the CDR3 is 14 residues. The germline gives CDR1 MRHNA, CDR2 SNTAGT.

This chain links TRBV6-5 with TRBJ2-1; no clear D. V lost 1 base to trimming and J lost 7 bases, with 2 bases between them. This CDR3 comprises 11 residues. CDR1 MNHEY and CDR2 SVGAGI come from the germline V gene. CDR3 DNA: TGTGCCAGCAGTTACTTAAATGAGCAGTTCTTC. Translated, it gives CASSYLNEQFF.

This clone was picked up one time. The gene calls are TRBV12-5 and TRBJ2-7; D may correspond to TRBD1 or TRBD2 (5 bases each). The CDR3 consists of 14 residues. With 2 bases removed from V and 3 bases from J, the gap between germline ends came to 11 bases. Germline CDR1 and CDR2: LGHNT and FRNRAP. In DNA, the CDR3 is TGTGCTAGTGGTTTGACCAGCGGACACTACGAGCAGTACTTC. Translation: CASGLTSGHYEQYF.

The V call is TRBV6-1, the J call TRBJ1-1; the D gene is possibly TRBD1 (5 bases). Germline V CDR1 and CDR2: MNHNS, SASEGT. This CDR3 comprises 18 residues. Trimming removed 4 bases at V and 1 base at J, with 22 bases between. Written as DNA, the CDR3 is TGTGCCAGCAGTGTAGGTCCGCCGGGGGGTTGGGGGAACACTGAAGCTTTCTTT. Its translation: CASSVGPPGGWGNTEAFF.

The chain carries TRBV29-1 and TRBJ2-7, with 10 bases identical to TRBD2. The CDR3 contains 13 residues. Unmatched junction bases numbered 5, after V lost 7 bases and J lost 2 bases. Germline V CDR1 and CDR2: SQVTM, ANQGSEA. Here the CDR3 reads CSARTSGPYEQYF. CDR3 DNA sequence: TGCAGCGCGCGGACTAGCGGACCCTACGAGCAGTACTTC.

The genes are TRBV6-5 and TRBJ1-1; D gene unclear. Germline V gene sequence: CDR1 MNHEY, CDR2 SVGAGI. The CDR3 runs to 16 residues. V lost 0 bases to trimming and J lost 0 bases, with 11 bases between them. The DNA for the CDR3 is TGTGCCAGCAGTTACTCGGGTGGGAGGATGAACACTGAAGCTTTCTTT. Amino acid sequence: CASSYSGGRMNTEAFF.

CDR3 in amino acids: CASIHSSGSIPTGELFF. DNA for the CDR3: TGTGCCAGCATCCACTCCTCCGGGTCTATTCCCACCGGGGAGCTGTTTTTT. This rearrangement joins TRBV7-9 to TRBJ2-2; no reliable D call. The CDR3 covers 17 residues. V lost 7 bases to trimming and J lost 4 bases, with 22 bases between them. CDR1 is SEHNR and CDR2 is FQNEAQ in the germline V gene (reference sequence). The full variable domain, rest sourced from reference TRBV7-9 and TRBJ2-2, is DTGVSQNPRHKITKRGQNVTFRCDPISEHNRLYWYRQTLGQGPEFLTYFQNEAQLEKSRLLSDRFSAERPKGSFSTLEIQRTEQGDSAMYLCASIHSSGSIPTGELFFGEGSRLTVL.

The chain links TRBV6-5 to TRBJ1-1, with a tentative D call TRBD1 (5 bases). Trimming took 0 bases from V and 5 from J, leaving 13 bases between them. CDR3 length equals 15 residues. Looked up from germline, CDR1 is MNHEY and CDR2 is SVGAGI. The CDR3 loop reads CASSYSGVFGTEAFF. The CDR3 coding sequence is TGTGCCAGCAGTTACTCGGGGGTTTTTGGGACTGAAGCTTTCTTT.

This chain links TRBV4-2 with TRBJ2-1, with D possibly matching TRBD2 (6 bases). CDR1 is LGHNA, CDR2 YNFKEQ, per germline. The V and J ends lost 1 base and 0 bases respectively, with 7 bases between them. The CDR3 consists of 15 residues. The CDR3: CASSQAGVSYNEQFF. CDR3 bases: TGTGCCAGCAGCCAAGCGGGAGTCTCCTACAATGAGCAGTTCTTC.

The rearrangement joins TRBV6-4 to TRBJ2-2; tentative D call: TRBD1 (6 bases). V was shortened by 2 bases and J by 4 bases, with 8 bases between the two germline ends. The CDR3 loop spans 14 amino acids. Germline values: CDR1 MRHNA, CDR2 SNTAGT. The CDR3 loop reads CASSDTDSTGELFF. CDR3 DNA: TGTGCCAGCAGTGACACGGACAGCACCGGGGAGCTGTTTTTT.